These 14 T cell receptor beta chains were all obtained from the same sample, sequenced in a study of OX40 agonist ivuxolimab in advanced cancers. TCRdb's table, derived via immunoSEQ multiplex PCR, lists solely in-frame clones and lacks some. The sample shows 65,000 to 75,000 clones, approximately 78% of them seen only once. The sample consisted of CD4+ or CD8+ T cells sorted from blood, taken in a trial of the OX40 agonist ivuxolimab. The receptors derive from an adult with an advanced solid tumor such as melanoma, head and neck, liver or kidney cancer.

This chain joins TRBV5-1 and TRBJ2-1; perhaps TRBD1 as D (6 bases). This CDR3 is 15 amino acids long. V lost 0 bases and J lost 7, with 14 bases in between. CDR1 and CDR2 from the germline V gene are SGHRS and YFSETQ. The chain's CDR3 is CASSLGGQSRNEQFF. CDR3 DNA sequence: TGCGCCAGCAGCTTGGGCGGACAGTCTCGAAATGAGCAGTTCTTC.

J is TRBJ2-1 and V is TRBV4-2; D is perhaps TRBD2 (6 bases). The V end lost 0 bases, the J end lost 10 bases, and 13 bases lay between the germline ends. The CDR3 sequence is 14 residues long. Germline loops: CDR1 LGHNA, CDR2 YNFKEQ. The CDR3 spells CASSQDRRSGEQFF. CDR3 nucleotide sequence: TGTGCCAGCAGCCAAGACCGGCGTAGCGGAGAGCAGTTCTTC.

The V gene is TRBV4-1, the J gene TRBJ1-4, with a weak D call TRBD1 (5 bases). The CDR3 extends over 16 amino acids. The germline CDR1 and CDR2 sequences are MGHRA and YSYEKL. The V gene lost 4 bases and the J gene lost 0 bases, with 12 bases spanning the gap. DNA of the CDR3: TGCGCCAGCAGCCCCCAAGGGACGGCAACTAATGAAAAACTGTTTTTT. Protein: CASSPQGTATNEKLFF.

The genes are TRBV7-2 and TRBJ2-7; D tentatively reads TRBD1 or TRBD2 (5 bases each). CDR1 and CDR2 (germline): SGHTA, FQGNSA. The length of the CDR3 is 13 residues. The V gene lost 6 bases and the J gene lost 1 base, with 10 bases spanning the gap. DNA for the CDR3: TGTGCCAGCAGGAAGGGACCTTCCTACGAGCAGTACTTC. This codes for CASRKGPSYEQYF.

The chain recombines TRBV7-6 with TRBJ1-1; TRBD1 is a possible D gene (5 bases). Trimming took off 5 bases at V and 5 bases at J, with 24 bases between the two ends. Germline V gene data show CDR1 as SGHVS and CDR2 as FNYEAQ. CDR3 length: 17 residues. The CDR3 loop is CASSLQPGRIIATEAFF. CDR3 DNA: TGTGCCAGCAGCCTTCAACCGGGACGGATTATCGCAACTGAAGCTTTCTTT.

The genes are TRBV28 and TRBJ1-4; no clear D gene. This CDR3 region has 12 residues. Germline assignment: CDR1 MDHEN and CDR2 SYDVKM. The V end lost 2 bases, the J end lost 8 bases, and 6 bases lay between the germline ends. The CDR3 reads CASSLPHEKLFF. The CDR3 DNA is TGTGCCAGCAGTTTACCCCACGAAAAACTGTTTTTT.

In DNA, the CDR3 is TGTGCCAGCAGTTACATGGGTTACAATCAGCCCCAGCATTTT. Its translation: CASSYMGYNQPQHF. The chain uses TRBV6-6 and TRBJ1-5; D is ambiguous. The V and J ends lost 2 bases and 3 bases respectively, with 8 bases between them. Per germline, CDR1 MNHNY and CDR2 SVGAGI (reference sequence). The CDR3 is made up of 14 amino acids.

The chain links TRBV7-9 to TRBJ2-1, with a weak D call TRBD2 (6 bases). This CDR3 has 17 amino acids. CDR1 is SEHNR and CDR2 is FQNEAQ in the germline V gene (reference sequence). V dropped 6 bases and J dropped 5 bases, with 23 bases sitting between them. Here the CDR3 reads CASSLLLAQSLDNEQFF. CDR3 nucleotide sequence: TGTGCCAGCAGTCTACTGCTAGCGCAATCCCTCGACAATGAGCAGTTCTTC.

The CDR3 spells CASSGRVAGTSRQETQYF. The CDR3 nucleotides are TGTGCCAGCAGCGGGAGGGTTGCCGGGACTAGCCGGCAAGAGACCCAGTACTTC. This chain connects TRBV9 to TRBJ2-5; 9 bases align to TRBD2. Germline assignment: CDR1 SGDLS and CDR2 YYNGEE. The trim removed 3 bases at V and 2 bases at J, leaving 14 bases unmatched. This CDR3 has 18 amino acids.

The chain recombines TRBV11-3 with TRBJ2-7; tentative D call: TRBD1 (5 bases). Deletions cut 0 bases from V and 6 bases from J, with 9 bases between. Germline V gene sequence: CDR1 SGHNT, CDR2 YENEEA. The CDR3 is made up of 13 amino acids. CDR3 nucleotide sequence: TGTGCCAGCAGCTTAGATCGAAGGGGCGAGCAGTACTTC. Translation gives CASSLDRRGEQYF.

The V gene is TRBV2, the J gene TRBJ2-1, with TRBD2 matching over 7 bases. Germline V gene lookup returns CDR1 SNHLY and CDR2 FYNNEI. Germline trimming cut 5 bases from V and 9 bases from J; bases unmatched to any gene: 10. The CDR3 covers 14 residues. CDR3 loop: CASSFSGLLIEQFF. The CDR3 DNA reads TGTGCCAGCAGTTTCTCGGGACTATTAATTGAGCAGTTCTTC. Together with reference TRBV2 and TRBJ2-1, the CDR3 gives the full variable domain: EPEVTQTPSHQVTQMGQEVILRCVPISNHLYFYWYRQILGQKVEFLVSFYNNEISEKSEIFDDQFSVERPDGSNFTLKIRSTKLEDSAMYFCASSFSGLLIEQFFGPGTRLTVL.

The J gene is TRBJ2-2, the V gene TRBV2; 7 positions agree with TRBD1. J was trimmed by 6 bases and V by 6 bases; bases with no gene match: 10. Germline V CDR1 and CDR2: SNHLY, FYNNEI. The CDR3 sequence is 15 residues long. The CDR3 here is CASRPTTGTAGELFF. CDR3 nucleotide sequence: TGTGCCAGCAGGCCCACGACAGGGACGGCCGGGGAGCTGTTTTTT.

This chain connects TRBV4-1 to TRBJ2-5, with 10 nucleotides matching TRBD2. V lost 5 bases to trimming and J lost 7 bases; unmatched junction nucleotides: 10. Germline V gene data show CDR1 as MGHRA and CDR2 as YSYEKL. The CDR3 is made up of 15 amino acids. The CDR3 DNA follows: TGCGCCAGCAGCTCGGCTAGCGGGGGAGGCGGGACCCAGTACTTC. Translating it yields CASSSASGGGGTQYF.

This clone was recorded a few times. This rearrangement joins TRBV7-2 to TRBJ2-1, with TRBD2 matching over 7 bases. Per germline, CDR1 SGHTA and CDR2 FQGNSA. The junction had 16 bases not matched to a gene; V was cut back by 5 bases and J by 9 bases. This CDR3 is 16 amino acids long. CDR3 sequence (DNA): TGTGCCAGCAGCCCTACCGGGTCGGGAGGATCTGGTGAGCAGTTCTTC. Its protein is CASSPTGSGGSGEQFF.